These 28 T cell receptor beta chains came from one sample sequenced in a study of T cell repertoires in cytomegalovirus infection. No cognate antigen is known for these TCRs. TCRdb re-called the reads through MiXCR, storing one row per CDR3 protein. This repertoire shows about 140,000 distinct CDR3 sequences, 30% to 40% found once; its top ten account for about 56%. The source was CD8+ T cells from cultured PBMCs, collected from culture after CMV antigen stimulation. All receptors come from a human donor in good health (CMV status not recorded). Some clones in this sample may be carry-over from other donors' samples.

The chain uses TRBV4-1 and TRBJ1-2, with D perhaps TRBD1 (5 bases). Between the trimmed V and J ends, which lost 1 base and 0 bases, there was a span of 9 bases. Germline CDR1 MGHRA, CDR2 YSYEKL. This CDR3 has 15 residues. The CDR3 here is CASSQGLQANYGYTF. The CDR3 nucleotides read TGCGCCAGCAGCCAAGGACTACAGGCTAACTATGGCTACACCTTC.

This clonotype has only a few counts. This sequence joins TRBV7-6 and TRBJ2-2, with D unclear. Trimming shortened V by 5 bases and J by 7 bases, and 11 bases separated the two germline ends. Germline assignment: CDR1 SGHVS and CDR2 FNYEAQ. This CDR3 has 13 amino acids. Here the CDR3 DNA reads TGTGCCAGCAGCCCTAGTTCGGGCGGGGAGCTGTTTTTT. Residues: CASSPSSGGELFF. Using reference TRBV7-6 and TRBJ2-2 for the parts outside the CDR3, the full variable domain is GAGVSQSPRYKVTKRGQDVALRCDPISGHVSLYWYRQALGQGPEFLTYFNYEAQQDKSGLPNDRFSAERPEGSISTLTIQRTEQRDSAMYRCASSPSSGGELFFGEGSRLTVL.

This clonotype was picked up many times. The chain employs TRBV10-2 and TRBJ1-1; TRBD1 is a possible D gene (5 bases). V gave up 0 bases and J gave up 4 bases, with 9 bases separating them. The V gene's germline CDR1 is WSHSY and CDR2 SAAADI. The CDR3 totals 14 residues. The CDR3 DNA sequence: TGCGCCAGCAGTGAGTCTAGGACAATCACTGAAGCTTTCTTT. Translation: CASSESRTITEAFF.

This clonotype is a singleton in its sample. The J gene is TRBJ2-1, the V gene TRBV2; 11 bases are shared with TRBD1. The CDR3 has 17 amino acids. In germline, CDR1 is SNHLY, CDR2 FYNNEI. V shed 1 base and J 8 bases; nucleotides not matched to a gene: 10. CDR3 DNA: TGTGCCAGCAGTGAAGGGGGGACAGGGGGGCCCCTGTATGAGCAGTTCTTC. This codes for CASSEGGTGGPLYEQFF.

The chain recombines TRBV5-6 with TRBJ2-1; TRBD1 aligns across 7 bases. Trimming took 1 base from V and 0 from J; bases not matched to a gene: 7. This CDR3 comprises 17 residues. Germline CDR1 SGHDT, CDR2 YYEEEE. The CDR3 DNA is TGTGCCAGCAGCTTGAAGGGACAGCTGAGCTCCTACAATGAGCAGTTCTTC. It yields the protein CASSLKGQLSSYNEQFF.

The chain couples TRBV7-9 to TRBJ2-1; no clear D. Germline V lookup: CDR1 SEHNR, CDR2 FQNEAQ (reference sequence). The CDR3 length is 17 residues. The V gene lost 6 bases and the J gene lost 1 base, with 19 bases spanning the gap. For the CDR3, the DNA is TGTGCCAGCAGTTTGGGGTACCCAAGGTTGTCCTACAATGAGCAGTTCTTC. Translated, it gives CASSLGYPRLSYNEQFF.

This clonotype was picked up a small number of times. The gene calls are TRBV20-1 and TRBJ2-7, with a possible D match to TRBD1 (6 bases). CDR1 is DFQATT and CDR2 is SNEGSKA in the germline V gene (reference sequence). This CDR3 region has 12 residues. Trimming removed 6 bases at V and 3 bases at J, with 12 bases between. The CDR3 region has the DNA TGCAGTGCGATCCGGGACAACTACGAGCAGTACTTC. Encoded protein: CSAIRDNYEQYF.

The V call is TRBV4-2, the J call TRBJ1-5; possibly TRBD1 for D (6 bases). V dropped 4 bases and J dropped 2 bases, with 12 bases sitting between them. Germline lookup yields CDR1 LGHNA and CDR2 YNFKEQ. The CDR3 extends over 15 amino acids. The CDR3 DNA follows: TGTGCCAGCAGCCCCGCGGGACAAGGCAATCAGCCCCAGCATTTT. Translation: CASSPAGQGNQPQHF.

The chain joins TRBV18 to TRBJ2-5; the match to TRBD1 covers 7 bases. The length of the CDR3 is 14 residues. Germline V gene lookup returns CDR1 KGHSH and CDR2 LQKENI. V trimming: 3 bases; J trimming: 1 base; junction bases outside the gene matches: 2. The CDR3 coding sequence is TGTGCCAGCTCACCGACAGGGAGCCAAGAGACCCAGTACTTC. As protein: CASSPTGSQETQYF.

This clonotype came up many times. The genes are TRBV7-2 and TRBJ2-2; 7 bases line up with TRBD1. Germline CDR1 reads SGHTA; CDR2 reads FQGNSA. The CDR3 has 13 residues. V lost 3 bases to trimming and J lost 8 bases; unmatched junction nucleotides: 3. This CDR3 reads CASSFPGQGELFF. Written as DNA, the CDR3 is TGTGCCAGCAGCTTTCCGGGACAGGGGGAGCTGTTTTTT.

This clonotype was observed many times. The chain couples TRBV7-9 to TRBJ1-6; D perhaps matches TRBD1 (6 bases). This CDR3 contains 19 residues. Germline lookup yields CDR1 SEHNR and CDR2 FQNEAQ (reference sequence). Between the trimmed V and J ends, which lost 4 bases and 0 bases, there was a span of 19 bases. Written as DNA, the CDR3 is TGTGCCAGCAGCTCCACGCCAGGGGCCGCCTTCTCCTATAATTCACCCCTCCACTTT. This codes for CASSSTPGAAFSYNSPLHF.

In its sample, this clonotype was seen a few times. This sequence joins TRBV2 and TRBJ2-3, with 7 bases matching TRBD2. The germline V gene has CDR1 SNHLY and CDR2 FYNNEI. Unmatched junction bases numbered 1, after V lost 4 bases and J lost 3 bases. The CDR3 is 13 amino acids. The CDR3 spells CASSGRETDTQYF. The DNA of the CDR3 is TGTGCCAGCAGTGGGCGGGAGACAGATACGCAGTATTTT. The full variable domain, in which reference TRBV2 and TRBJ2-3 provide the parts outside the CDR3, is EPEVTQTPSHQVTQMGQEVILRCVPISNHLYFYWYRQILGQKVEFLVSFYNNEISEKSEIFDDQFSVERPDGSNFTLKIRSTKLEDSAMYFCASSGRETDTQYFGPGTRLTVL.

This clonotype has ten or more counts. The CDR3 DNA is TGTGCCAGCACAGCGGCCCGGGCCGCAGGTTCACCCCTCCACTTT. Protein: CASTAARAAGSPLHF. The chain combines TRBV6-5 with TRBJ1-6; unclear D gene. Per germline, CDR1 MNHEY and CDR2 SVGAGI. The CDR3 totals 15 residues. V was clipped by 7 bases and J by 9 bases, with 19 bases between them.

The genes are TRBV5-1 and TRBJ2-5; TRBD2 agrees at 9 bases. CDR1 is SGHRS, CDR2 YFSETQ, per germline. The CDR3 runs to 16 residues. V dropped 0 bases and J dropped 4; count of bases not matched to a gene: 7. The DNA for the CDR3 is TGCGCCAGCAGCTTGGAGGGCGGGGGGGCGAGAGAGACCCAGTACTTC. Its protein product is CASSLEGGGARETQYF.

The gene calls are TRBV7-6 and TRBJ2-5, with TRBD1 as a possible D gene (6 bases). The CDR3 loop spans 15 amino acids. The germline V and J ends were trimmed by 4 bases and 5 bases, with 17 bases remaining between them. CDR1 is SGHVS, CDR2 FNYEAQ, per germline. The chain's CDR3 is CASSYTPTGGETQYF. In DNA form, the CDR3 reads TGTGCCAGCAGCTACACCCCGACAGGCGGGGAGACCCAGTACTTC.

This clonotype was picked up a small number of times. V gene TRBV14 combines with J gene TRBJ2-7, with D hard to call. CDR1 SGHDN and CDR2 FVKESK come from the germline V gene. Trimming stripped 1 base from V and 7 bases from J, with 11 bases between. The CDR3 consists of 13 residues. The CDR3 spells CASSQVHYLEQYF. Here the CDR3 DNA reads TGTGCCAGCAGCCAAGTCCACTATTTGGAGCAGTACTTC.

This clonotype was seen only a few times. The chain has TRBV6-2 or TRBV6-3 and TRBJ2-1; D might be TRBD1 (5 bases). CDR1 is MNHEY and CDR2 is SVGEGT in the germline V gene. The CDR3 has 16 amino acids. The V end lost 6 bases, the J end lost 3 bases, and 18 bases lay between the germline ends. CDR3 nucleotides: TGTGCCAGCAGAGGGGTCAACACCGTTAGCTACAATGAGCAGTTCTTC. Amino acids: CASRGVNTVSYNEQFF.

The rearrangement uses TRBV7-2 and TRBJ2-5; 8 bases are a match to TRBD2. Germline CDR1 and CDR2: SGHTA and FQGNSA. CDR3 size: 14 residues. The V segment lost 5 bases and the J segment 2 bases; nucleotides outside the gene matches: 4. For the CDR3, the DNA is TGTGCCAGCAGCAGAAGCGGGGGACAAGAGACCCAGTACTTC. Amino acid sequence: CASSRSGGQETQYF.

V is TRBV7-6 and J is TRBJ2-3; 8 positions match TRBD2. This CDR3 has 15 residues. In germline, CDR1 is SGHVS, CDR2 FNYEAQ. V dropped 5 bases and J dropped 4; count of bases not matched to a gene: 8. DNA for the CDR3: TGTGCCAGCAGCACCCTCCGGGGGGGGGCAGATACGCAGTATTTT. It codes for CASSTLRGGADTQYF.

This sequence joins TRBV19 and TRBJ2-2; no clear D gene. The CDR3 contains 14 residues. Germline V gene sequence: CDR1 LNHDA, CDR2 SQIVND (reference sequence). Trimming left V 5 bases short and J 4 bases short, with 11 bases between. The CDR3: CASSLAPSTGELFF. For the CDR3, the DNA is TGTGCCAGTAGTCTCGCCCCCAGCACCGGGGAGCTGTTTTTT. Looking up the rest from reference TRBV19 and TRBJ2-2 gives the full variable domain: DGGITQSPKYLFRKEGQNVTLSCEQNLNHDAMYWYRQDPGQGLRLIYYSQIVNDFQKGDIAEGYSVSREKKESFPLTVTSAQKNPTAFYLCASSLAPSTGELFFGEGSRLTVL.

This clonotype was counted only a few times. The CDR3 here is CASSSTDQETQYF. CDR3 coding DNA: TGTGCCAGCAGTTCGACGGACCAAGAGACCCAGTACTTC. This chain links TRBV28 with TRBJ2-5, with D unclear. The CDR3 loop spans 13 amino acids. V was cut by 4 bases and J by 0 bases, with 6 bases left in between. Germline V lookup: CDR1 MDHEN, CDR2 SYDVKM. The whole variable domain, filled in from reference TRBV28 and TRBJ2-5, reads DVKVTQSSRYLVKRTGEKVFLECVQDMDHENMFWYRQDPGLGLRLIYFSYDVKMKEKGDIPEGYSVSREKKERFSLILESASTNQTSMYLCASSSTDQETQYFGPGTRLLVL.

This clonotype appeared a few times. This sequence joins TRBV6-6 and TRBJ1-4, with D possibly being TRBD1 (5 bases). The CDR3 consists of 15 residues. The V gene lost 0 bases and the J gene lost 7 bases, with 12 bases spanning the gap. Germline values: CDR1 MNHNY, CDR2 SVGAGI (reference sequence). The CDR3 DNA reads TGTGCCAGCAGTTACTCGGGGGGGTTGATTGAAAAACTGTTTTTT. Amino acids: CASSYSGGLIEKLFF.

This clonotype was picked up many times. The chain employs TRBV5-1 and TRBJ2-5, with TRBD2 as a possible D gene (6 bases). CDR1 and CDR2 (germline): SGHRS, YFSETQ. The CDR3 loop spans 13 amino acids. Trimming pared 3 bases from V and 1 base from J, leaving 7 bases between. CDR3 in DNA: TGCGCCAGCAGCTCGGGGGTCCAAGAGACCCAGTACTTC. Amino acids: CASSSGVQETQYF.

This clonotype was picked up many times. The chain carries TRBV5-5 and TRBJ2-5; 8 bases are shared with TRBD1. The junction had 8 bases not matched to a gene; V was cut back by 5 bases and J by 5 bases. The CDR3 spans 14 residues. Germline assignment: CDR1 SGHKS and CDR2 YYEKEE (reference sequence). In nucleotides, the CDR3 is TGTGCCAGCAGGTACAGGGGGGATAGGGAGACCCAGTACTTC. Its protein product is CASRYRGDRETQYF.

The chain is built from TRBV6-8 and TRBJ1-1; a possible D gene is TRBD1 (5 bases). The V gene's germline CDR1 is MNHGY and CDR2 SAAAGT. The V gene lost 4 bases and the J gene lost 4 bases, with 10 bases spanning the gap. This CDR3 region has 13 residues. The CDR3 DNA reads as TGTGCCAGCAGTTGGGGGAGGAGCACTGAAGCTTTCTTT. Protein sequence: CASSWGRSTEAFF.

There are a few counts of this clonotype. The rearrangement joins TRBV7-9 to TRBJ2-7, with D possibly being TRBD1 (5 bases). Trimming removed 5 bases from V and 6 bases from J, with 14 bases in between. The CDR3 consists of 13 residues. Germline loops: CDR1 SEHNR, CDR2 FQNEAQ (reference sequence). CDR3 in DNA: TGTGCCAGCAGCACCAGACAGTTTTCCGAGCAGTACTTC. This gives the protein CASSTRQFSEQYF.

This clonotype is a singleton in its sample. The chain's CDR3 is CASSQEGGGFYEQYF. CDR3 in DNA: TGTGCCAGCAGCCAAGAGGGGGGCGGATTCTACGAGCAGTACTTC. The J gene is TRBJ2-7, the V gene TRBV4-2, with D possibly being TRBD1 or TRBD2 (6 bases each). The CDR3 length is 15 residues. Germline V gives CDR1 LGHNA, CDR2 YNFKEQ. Trimming removed 0 bases at V and 3 bases at J, with 12 bases between.

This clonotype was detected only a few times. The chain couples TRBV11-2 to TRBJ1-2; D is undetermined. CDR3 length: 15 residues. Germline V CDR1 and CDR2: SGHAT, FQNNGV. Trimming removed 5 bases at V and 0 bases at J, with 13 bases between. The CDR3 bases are TGTGCCAGCAGCCTCGACGGACGGGCTAACTATGGCTACACCTTC. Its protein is CASSLDGRANYGYTF.